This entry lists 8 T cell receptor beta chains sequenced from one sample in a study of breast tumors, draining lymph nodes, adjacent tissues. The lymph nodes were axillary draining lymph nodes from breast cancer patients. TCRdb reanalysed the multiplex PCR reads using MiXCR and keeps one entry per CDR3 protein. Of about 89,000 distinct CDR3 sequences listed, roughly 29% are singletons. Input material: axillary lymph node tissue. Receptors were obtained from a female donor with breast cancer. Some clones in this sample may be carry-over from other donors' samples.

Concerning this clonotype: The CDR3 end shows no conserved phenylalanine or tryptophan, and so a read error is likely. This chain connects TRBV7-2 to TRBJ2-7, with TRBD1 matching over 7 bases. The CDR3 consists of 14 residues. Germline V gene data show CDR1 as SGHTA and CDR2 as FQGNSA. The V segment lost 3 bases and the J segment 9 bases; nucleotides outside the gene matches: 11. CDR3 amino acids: CASSFRDSRSGQYL. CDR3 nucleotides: TGTGCCAGCAGCTTCCGGGACAGCAGGAGCGGGCAGTACCTC.

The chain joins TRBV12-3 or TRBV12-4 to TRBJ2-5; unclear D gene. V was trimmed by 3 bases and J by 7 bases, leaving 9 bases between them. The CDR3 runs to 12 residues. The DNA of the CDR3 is TGTGCCAGCAGTTTTAACGGAGCGACCCAGTACTTC. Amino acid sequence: CASSFNGATQYF.

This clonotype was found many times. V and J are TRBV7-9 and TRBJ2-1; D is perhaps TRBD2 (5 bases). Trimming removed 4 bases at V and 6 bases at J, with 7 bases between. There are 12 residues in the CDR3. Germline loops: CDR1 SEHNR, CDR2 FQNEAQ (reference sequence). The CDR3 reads CASSSEGNEQFF. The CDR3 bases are TGTGCCAGCAGCTCCGAGGGCAATGAGCAGTTCTTC.

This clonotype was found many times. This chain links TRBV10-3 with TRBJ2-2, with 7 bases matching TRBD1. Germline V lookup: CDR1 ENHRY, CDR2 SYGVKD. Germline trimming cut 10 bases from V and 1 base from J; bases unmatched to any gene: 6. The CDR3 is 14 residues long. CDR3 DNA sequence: TGTGCCACCCAACAGGGGATGAACACCGGGGAGCTGTTTTTT. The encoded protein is CATQQGMNTGELFF.

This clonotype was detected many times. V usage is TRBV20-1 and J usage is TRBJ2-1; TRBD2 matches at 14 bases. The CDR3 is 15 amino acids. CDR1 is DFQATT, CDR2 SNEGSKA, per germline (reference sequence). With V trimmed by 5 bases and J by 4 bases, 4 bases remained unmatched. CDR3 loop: CSAQRLAGGYNEQFF. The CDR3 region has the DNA TGCAGTGCTCAAAGACTAGCGGGAGGGTACAATGAGCAGTTCTTC.

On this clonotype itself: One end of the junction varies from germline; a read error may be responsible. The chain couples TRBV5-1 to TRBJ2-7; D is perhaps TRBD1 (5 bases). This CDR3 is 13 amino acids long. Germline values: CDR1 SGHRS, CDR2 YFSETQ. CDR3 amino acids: CASRPGSTYDQYF. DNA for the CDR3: TGCGCCAGCAGGCCAGGGTCCACCTACGACCAGTATTTC.

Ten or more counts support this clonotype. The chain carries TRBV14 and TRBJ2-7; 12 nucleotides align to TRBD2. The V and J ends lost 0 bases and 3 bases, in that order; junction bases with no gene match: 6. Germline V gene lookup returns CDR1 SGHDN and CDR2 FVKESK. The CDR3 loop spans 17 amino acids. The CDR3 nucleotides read TGTGCCAGCAGCCAAGATCCCGGACTAGCGGGATTCTACGAGCAGTACTTC. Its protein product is CASSQDPGLAGFYEQYF.

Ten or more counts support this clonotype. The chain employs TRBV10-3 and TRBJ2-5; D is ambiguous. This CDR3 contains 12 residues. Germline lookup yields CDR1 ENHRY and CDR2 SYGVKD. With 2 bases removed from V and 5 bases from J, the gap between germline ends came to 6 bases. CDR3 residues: CAISELGETQYF. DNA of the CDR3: TGTGCCATCAGTGAGCTTGGGGAGACCCAGTACTTC.